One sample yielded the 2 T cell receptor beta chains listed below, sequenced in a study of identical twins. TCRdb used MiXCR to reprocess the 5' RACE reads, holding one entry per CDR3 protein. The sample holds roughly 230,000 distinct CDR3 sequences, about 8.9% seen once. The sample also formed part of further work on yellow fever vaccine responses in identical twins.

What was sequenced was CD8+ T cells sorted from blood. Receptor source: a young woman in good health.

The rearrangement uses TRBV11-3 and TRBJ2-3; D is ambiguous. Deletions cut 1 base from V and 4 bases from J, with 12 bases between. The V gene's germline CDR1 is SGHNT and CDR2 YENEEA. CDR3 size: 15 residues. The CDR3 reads CASSLGAVSPDTQYF. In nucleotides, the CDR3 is TGTGCCAGCAGCTTAGGAGCAGTCTCCCCAGATACGCAGTATTTT.

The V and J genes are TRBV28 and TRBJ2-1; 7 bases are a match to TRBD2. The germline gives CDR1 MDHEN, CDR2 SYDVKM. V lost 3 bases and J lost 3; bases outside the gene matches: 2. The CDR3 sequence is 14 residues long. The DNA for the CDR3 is TGTGCCAGCAGTTTTGCTAGCGGCTACAATGAGCAGTTCTTC. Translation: CASSFASGYNEQFF.